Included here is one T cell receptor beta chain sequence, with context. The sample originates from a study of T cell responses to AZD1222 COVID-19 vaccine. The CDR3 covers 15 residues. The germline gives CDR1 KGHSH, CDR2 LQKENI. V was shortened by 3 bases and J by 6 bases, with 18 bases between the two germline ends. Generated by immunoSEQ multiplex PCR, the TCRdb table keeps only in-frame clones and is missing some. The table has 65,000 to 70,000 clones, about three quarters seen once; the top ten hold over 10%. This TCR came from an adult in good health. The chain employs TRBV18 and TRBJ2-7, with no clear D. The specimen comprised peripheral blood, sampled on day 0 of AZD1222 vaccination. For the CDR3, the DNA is TGTGCCAGCTCACCCGGGCTCCTGATGTGGGGCGAGCAGTACTTC. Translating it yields CASSPGLLMWGEQYF.